This T cell receptor (beta chain) was retrieved from a study of PD-1 blockade in mismatch repair-deficient tumors. Study results and caveats: Rapid post-treatment expansion, then contraction, generally preceding radiologic response, marked tumor-resident clones.

Profiled with immunoSEQ multiplex PCR; TCRdb holds only in-frame clones, not every one. The sample gives about 51,000 clones, around four fifths of which show up once; around 3.4% is in the top ten. The V and J ends lost 3 bases and 7 bases respectively, with 12 bases between them. Germline lookup yields CDR1 SGHAT and CDR2 FQNNGV. This CDR3 contains 14 residues. As concerns this clone: Its target is unknown.

This TCR derives from an adult with mismatch repair-deficient cancer. The sample was peripheral blood, taken 4 weeks after starting pembrolizumab. The V gene is TRBV11-2, the J gene TRBJ1-4; D uncertain. CDR3 sequence: CASSFNSHSEKLFF. CDR3 sequence (DNA): TGTGCCAGCAGCTTCAACAGCCATAGTGAAAAACTGTTTTTT.